This TCR beta chain came from a study of T cells in Graves' hyperthyroidism and ophthalmopathy. On this clonotype: One end of the junction is discordant with germline, which a read error may explain.

The CDR3 runs 15 residues. Germline V gene sequence: CDR1 SQVTM, CDR2 ANQGSEA. RNA transcripts yielded amplified TCR beta CDR3 regions. HTBI primers were the set used in a first-round RT-PCR of the TCR CDR3. Via MiXCR, TCRdb re-called the multiplex PCR reads, giving one row per CDR3 protein. This table has around 210,000 distinct CDR3 sequences, around 16% appearing once. The sample was blood. The gene calls are TRBV29-1 and TRBJ2-1; 9 nucleotides match TRBD1. The receptor was derived from a woman aged 45-59 years with Graves' hyperthyroidism. For the CDR3, the DNA is TGCAGCATTGAAGGGACAGGGTACGTCGACAATGAGCAGTTCTTC. Its protein is CSIEGTGYVDNEQFF.